These 8 T cell receptor beta chains came from one sample sequenced in a study of control samples from healthy donors and cancer patients. The method was immunoSEQ multiplex PCR; TCRdb's version includes in-frame clones alone and lacks a portion of them. The sample includes 70,000 to 85,000 clones, 70% to 85% of them seen just once. The sample consisted of PBMCs. These receptors originate from a man in his 60s with head and neck cancer.

The rearrangement joins TRBV7-9 to TRBJ2-5; 12 nucleotides match TRBD2. The CDR3 extends over 14 amino acids. The ends lost 3 bases at V and 4 bases at J; junction bases unmatched: 0. In germline, CDR1 is SEHNR, CDR2 FQNEAQ (reference sequence). The CDR3 loop is CASSLTSGRETQYF. The CDR3 nucleotides are TGTGCCAGCAGCTTGACTAGCGGGAGAGAGACCCAGTACTTC.

The chain carries TRBV19 and TRBJ2-2; weak D call: TRBD1 (6 bases). The CDR3 spans 17 residues. Germline V lookup: CDR1 LNHDA, CDR2 SQIVND (reference sequence). V was shortened by 3 bases and J by 1 base, with 15 bases between the two germline ends. The CDR3 DNA is TGTGCCAGTAGTATTGTTCGCCAGGGGCTGAACACCGGGGAGCTGTTTTTT. This codes for CASSIVRQGLNTGELFF.

The chain combines TRBV7-9 with TRBJ1-2; D not certain. The germline V gene encodes CDR1 SEHNR and CDR2 FQNEAQ (reference sequence). The CDR3 spans 12 residues. V was pared by 1 base and J by 2 bases, with 2 bases between. The CDR3 loop is CASSLENYGYTF. For the CDR3, the DNA is TGTGCCAGCAGCTTAGAAAACTATGGCTACACCTTC.

This rearrangement joins TRBV24-1 to TRBJ2-1, with 7 bases lining up with TRBD1. The germline V gene encodes CDR1 KGHDR and CDR2 SFDVKD. CDR3 length: 16 amino acids. V lost 1 base, J lost 8 bases, and 10 bases stayed unmatched. Written as DNA, the CDR3 is TGTGCCACCAGTGATTTATACGCAGACAGGGCCGATGAGCAGTTCTTC. This sequence encodes CATSDLYADRADEQFF.

The V and J genes are TRBV3-1 (or the pseudogene TRBV3-2) and TRBJ1-2; tentatively, D is TRBD1 (6 bases). Germline-derived CDR1 and CDR2 are LGHDT and YNNKEL (reference sequence). There are 13 residues in the CDR3. Trimming took off 2 bases at V and 4 bases at J, with 8 bases between the two ends. As DNA, the CDR3 is TGTGCCAGCAGCCAAACAGGGCTCTATGGCTACACCTTC. It is translated as CASSQTGLYGYTF.

A note on this clone: Other DNA sequences from this sample encode an identical CDR3 as well. The rearrangement uses TRBV5-1 and TRBJ2-6; D is uncertain. Between the trimmed V and J ends, which lost 0 bases and 2 bases, there was a span of 6 bases. The CDR3 consists of 15 residues. Germline V gene data show CDR1 as SGHRS and CDR2 as YFSETQ. CDR3 loop: CASSLESAGANVLTF. Here the CDR3 DNA reads TGCGCCAGCAGCTTGGAGTCCGCTGGGGCCAACGTCCTGACTTTC.

The chain combines TRBV6-6 with TRBJ1-5; the D is unclear. The V and J ends lost 11 bases and 0 bases respectively, with 11 bases between them. Per the germline V gene, CDR1 is MNHNY and CDR2 is SVGAGI (reference sequence). This CDR3 contains 13 residues. The CDR3 reads CAGRADSNQPQHF. CDR3 coding DNA: TGTGCCGGCCGGGCAGATAGCAATCAGCCCCAGCATTTT.

This clone showed up just a few times. CDR3 region: CASSLSPGQGYEQYF. The DNA for the CDR3 is TGTGCCAGCAGCTTATCCCCGGGACAGGGCTACGAGCAGTACTTC. The chain combines TRBV7-9 with TRBJ2-7; 9 nucleotides agree with TRBD1. V lost 2 bases, J lost 3 bases, and 5 bases stayed unmatched. The CDR3 covers 15 residues. Germline CDR1 is SEHNR and CDR2 is FQNEAQ (reference sequence).